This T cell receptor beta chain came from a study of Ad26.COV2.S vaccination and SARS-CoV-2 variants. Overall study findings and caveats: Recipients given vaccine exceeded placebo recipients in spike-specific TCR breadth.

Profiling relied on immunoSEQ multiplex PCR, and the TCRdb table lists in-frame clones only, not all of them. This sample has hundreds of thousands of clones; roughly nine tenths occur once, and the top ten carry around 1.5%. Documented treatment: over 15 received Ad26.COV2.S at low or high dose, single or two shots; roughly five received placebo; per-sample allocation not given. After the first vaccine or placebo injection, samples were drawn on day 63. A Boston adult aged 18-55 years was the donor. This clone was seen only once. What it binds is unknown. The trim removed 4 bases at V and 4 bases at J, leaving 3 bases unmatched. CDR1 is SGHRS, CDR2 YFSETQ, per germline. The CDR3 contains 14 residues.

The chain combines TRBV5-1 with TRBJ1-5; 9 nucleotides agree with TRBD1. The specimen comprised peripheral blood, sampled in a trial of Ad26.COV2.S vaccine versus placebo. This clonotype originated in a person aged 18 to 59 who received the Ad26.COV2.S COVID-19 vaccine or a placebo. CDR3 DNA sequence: TGCGCCAGCAGCCGGACAGGGGAGAATCAGCCCCAGCATTTT. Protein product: CASSRTGENQPQHF. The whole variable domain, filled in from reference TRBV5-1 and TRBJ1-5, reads KAGVTQTPRYLIKTRGQQVTLSCSPISGHRSVSWYQQTPGQGLQFLFEYFSETQRNKGNFPGRFSGRQFSNSRSEMNVSTLELGDSALYLCASSRTGENQPQHFGDGTRLSIL.